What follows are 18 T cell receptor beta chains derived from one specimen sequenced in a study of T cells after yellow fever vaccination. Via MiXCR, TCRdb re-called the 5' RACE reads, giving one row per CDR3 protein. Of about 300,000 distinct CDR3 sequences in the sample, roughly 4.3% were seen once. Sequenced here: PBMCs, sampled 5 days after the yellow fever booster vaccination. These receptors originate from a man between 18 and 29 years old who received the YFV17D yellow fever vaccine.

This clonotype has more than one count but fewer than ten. The CDR3 region has the DNA TGCGCCAGCAGCTTGGTGGGACTAGCTTCCGAGCAGTACTTC. Translation gives CASSLVGLASEQYF. V is TRBV5-1 and J is TRBJ2-7, with TRBD2 matching over 9 bases. Germline values: CDR1 SGHRS, CDR2 YFSETQ. Trimming took 0 bases from V and 6 from J; bases not matched to a gene: 4. This CDR3 region has 14 residues.

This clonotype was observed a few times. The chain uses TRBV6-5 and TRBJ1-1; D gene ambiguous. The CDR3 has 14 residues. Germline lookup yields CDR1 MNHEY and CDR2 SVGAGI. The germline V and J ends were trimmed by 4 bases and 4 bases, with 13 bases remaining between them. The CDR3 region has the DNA TGTGCCAGCAGTTCGGGCCCCTGGGGCACTGAAGCTTTCTTT. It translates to CASSSGPWGTEAFF.

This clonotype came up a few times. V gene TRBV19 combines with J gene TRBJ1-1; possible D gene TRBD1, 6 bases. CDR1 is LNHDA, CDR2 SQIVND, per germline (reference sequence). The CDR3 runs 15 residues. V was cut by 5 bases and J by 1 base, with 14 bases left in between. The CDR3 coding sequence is TGTGCCAGTAGTCCGCAGGGGCTTAGGAACACTGAAGCTTTCTTT. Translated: CASSPQGLRNTEAFF. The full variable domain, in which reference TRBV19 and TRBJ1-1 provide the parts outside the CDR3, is DGGITQSPKYLFRKEGQNVTLSCEQNLNHDAMYWYRQDPGQGLRLIYYSQIVNDFQKGDIAEGYSVSREKKESFPLTVTSAQKNPTAFYLCASSPQGLRNTEAFFGQGTRLTVV.

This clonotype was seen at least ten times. The CDR3 DNA reads TGCGCCAGCAGCGGACGTCTTTTGGATGAAAAACTGTTTTTT. It yields the protein CASSGRLLDEKLFF. This sequence joins TRBV4-1 and TRBJ1-4; D unclear. Deletions cut 5 bases from V and 6 bases from J, with 13 bases between. The CDR3 length is 14 residues. CDR1 MGHRA and CDR2 YSYEKL come from the germline V gene.

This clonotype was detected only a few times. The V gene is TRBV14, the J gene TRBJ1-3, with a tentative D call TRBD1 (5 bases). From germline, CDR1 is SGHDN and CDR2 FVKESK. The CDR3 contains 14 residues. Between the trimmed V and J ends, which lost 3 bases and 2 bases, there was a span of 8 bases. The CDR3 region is CASSHGGPGNTIYF. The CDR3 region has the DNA TGTGCCAGCAGCCATGGGGGACCTGGAAACACCATATATTTT.

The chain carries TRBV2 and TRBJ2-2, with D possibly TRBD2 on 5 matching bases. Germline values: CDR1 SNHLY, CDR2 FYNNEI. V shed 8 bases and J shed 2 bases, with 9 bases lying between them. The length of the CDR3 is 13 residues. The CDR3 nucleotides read TGTGCCAGCCTTAGACTAAACACCGGGGAGCTGTTTTTT. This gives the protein CASLRLNTGELFF.

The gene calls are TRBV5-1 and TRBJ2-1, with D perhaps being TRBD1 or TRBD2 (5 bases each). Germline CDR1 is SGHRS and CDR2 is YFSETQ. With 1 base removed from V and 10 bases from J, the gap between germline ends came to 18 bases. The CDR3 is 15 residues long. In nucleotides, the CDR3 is TGCGCCAGCAGCTTGCAGGGAGATACTACAATGGAGCAGTTCTTC. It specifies CASSLQGDTTMEQFF. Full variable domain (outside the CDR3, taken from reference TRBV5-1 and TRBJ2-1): KAGVTQTPRYLIKTRGQQVTLSCSPISGHRSVSWYQQTPGQGLQFLFEYFSETQRNKGNFPGRFSGRQFSNSRSEMNVSTLELGDSALYLCASSLQGDTTMEQFFGPGTRLTVL.

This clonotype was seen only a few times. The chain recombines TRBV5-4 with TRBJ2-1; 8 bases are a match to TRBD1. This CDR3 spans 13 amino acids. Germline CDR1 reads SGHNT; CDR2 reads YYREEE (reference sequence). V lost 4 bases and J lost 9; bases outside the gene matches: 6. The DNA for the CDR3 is TGTGCCAGCAGCCGTATACAGGGGGGTGAGCAGTTCTTC. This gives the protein CASSRIQGGEQFF.

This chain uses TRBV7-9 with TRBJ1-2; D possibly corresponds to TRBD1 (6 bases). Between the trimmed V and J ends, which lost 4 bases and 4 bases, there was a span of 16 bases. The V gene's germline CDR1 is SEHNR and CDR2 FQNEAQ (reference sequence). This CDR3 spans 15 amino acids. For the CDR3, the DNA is TGTGCCAGCAGCTCCAACAGGGAGGGAGGCTATGGCTACACCTTC. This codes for CASSSNREGGYGYTF.

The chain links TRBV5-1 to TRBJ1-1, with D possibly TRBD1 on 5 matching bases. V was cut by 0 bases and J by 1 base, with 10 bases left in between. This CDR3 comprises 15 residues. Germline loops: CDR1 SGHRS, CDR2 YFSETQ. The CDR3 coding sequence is TGCGCCAGCAGCTTGGCCTTAGGGGAGAACACTGAAGCTTTCTTT. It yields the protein CASSLALGENTEAFF.

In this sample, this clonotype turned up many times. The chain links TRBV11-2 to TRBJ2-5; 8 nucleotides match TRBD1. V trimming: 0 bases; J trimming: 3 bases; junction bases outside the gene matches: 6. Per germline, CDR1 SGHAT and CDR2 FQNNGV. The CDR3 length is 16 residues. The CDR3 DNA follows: TGTGCCAGCAGCTTAGATGGCAGGGGGCGGGAAGAGACCCAGTACTTC. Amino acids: CASSLDGRGREETQYF.

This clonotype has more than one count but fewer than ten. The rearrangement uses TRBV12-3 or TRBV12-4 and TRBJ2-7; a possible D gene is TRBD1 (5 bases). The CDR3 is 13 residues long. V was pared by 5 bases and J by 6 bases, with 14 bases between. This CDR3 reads CASSPLGQGEQYF. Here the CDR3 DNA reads TGTGCCAGCAGTCCCCTTGGGCAGGGCGAGCAGTACTTC.

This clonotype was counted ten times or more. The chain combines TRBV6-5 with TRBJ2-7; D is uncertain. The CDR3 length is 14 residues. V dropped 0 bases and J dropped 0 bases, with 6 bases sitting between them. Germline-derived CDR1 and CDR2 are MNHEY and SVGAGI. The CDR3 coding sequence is TGTGCCAGCAGTTACTCGAGCAGCTCCTACGAGCAGTACGTC. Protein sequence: CASSYSSSSYEQYV.

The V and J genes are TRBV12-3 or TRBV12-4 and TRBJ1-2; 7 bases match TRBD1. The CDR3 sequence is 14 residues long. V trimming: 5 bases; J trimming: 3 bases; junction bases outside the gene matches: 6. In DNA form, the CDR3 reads TGTGCCAGCAGTCCGGGACAGACACACTATGGCTACACCTTC. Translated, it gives CASSPGQTHYGYTF.

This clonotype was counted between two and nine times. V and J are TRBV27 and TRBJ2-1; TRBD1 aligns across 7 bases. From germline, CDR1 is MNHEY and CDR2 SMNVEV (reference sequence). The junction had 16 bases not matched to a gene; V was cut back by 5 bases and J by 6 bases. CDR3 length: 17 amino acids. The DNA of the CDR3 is TGTGCCAGCAGTCTACGCACATTATCCGACAGGGCCAATGAGCAGTTCTTC. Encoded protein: CASSLRTLSDRANEQFF.

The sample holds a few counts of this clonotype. For the CDR3, the DNA is TGTGCCAGCGGGTCCCGGACACCTGCAACTAATGAAAAACTGTTTTTT. It codes for CASGSRTPATNEKLFF. The genes are TRBV2 and TRBJ1-4; a possible D gene is TRBD1 (5 bases). The CDR3 is 16 residues long. In germline, CDR1 is SNHLY, CDR2 FYNNEI. The ends were cut back, 8 bases at V and 0 bases at J, with 16 bases in the middle.

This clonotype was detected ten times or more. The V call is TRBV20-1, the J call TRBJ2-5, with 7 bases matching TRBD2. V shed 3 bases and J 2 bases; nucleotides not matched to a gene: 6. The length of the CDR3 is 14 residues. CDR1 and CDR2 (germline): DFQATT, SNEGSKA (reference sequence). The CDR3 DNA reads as TGCAGTGCTAGGGTGGGGGGGTTACAAGAGACCCAGTACTTC. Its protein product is CSARVGGLQETQYF.

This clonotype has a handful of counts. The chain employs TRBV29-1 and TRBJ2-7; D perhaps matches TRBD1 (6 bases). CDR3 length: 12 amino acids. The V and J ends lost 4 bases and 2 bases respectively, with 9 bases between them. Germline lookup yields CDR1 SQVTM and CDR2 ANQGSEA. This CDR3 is CSVVQGAYEQYF. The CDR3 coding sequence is TGCAGCGTTGTACAGGGAGCCTACGAGCAGTACTTC.